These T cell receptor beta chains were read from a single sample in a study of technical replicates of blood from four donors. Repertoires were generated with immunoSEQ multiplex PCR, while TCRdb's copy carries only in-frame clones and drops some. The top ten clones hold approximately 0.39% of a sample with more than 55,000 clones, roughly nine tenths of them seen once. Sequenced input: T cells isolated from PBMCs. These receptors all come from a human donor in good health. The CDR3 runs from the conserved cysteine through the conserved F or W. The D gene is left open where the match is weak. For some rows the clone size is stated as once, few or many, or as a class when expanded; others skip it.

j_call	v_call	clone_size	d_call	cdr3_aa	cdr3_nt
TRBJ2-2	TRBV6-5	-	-	CASSYEYWNTGELFF	TGTGCCAGCAGTTACGAGTATTGGAACACCGGGGAGCTGTTTTTT
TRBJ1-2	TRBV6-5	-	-	CASSQPGHNGYTF	TGTGCCAGCAGCCAACCGGGACACAATGGCTACACCTTC
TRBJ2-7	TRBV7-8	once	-	CASSQTTGYEQYF	TGTGCCAGCAGCCAAACAACAGGGTACGAGCAGTACTTC
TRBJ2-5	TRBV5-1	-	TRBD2	CASSRGGQETQYF	TGCGCCAGCAGCCGGGGGGGTCAAGAGACCCAGTACTTC
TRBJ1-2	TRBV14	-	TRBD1	CASSLFRDSYGYTF	TGTGCCAGCAGCCTTTTCCGGGACAGCTATGGCTACACCTTC
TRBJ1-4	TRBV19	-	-	CASSMNRVGEKLFF	TGTGCCAGTAGTATGAACAGGGTAGGCGAAAAACTGTTTTTT
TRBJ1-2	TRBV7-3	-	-	CASSLDSNYGYTF	TGTGCCAGCAGCCTAGACAGTAACTATGGCTACACCTTC
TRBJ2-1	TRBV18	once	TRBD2	CASSPRPGGEQFF	TGTGCCAGCTCACCACGACCGGGGGGTGAGCAGTTCTTC
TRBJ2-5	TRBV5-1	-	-	CASSLLLADQETQYF	TGCGCCAGCAGCCTACTCCTGGCGGACCAAGAGACCCAGTACTTC
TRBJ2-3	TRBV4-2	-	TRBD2	CASSQGTSGSFDTQYF	TGTGCCAGCAGCCAAGGGACTAGCGGTAGTTTCGATACGCAGTATTTT
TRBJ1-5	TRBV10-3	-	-	CAISDPGEGQPQHF	TGTGCCATCAGTGACCCAGGGGAGGGGCAGCCCCAGCATTTT
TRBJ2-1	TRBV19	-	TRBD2	CASRGYGRAPNEQFF	TGTGCCAGCCGGGGATACGGGAGGGCGCCCAATGAGCAGTTCTTC
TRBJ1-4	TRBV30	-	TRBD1	CAWSVLRTGGLFF	TGTGCCTGGAGCGTCCTTAGGACAGGAGGACTGTTTTTT
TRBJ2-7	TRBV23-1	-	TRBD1	CASSQRDREMNEQYF	TGCGCCAGCAGTCAACGGGACAGGGAAATGAACGAGCAGTACTTC
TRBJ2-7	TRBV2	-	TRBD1	CASLSGTGTYEQYF	TGTGCCAGCCTTTCCGGGACAGGGACCTACGAGCAGTACTTC
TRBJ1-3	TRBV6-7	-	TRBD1	CATVRDRGISGNTIYF	TGTGCCACTGTACGGGACAGGGGCATCTCTGGAAACACCATATATTTT
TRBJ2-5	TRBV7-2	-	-	CASSLNRVTETQYF	TGTGCCAGCAGCTTGAACAGGGTAACTGAGACCCAGTACTTC
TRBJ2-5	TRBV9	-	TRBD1	CASSVATGGQETQYF	TGTGCCAGCAGCGTAGCTACAGGGGGCCAAGAGACCCAGTACTTC
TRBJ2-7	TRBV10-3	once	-	CAIKLDSSLYEQYF	TGTGCCATCAAACTCGACAGCTCCCTCTACGAGCAGTACTTC
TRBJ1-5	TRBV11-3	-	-	CASSLVGSNQPQHF	TGTGCCAGCAGCTTAGTAGGGAGTAATCAGCCCCAGCATTTT
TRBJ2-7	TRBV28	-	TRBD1	CASSIFRDRRYF	TGTGCCAGCAGTATCTTCCGGGACAGACGGTACTTC
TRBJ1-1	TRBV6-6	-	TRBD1	CASRSGQGSAEAFF	TGTGCCAGCAGATCAGGACAGGGTAGTGCTGAAGCTTTCTTT
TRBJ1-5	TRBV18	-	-	CASSASGFQPQHF	TGTGCCAGCTCAGCTTCAGGGTTCCAGCCCCAGCATTTT
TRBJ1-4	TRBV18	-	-	CASSPPAGAEKLFF	TGTGCCAGCTCACCCCCGGCGGGTGCTGAAAAACTGTTTTTT
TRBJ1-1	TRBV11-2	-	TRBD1	CASSSQRDRASEAFF	TGTGCCAGCAGCTCCCAACGGGACAGGGCTTCCGAAGCTTTCTTT
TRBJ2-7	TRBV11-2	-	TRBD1	CASSSGRDSFYEQYF	TGTGCCAGCAGCTCCGGCCGGGACAGTTTCTACGAGCAGTACTTC
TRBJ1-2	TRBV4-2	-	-	CASSQVQGGSNYGYTF	TGTGCCAGCAGCCAAGTACAAGGGGGATCAAACTATGGCTACACCTTC
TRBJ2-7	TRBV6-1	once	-	CASSDGGYEQYF	TGTGCCAGCAGTGATGGCGGCTACGAGCAGTACTTC
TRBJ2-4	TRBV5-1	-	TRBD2	CASSLGLAENIQYF	TGCGCCAGCAGCTTGGGTCTAGCGGAGAACATTCAGTACTTC
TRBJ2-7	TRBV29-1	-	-	CSVAASVSYEQYF	TGCAGCGTAGCGGCTAGCGTCTCCTACGAGCAGTACTTC
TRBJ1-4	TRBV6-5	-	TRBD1	CASSSGGEKLFF	TGTGCCAGCAGTTCAGGGGGAGAAAAACTGTTTTTT
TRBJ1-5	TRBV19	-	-	CASSMGAPNQPQHF	TGTGCCAGTAGTATGGGAGCACCCAATCAGCCCCAGCATTTT
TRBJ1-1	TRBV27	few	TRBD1	CASSVWTGAEAFF	TGTGCCAGCAGTGTTTGGACAGGGGCTGAAGCTTTCTTT
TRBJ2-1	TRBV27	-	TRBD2	CASSFQAGVVNEQFF	TGTGCCAGCAGTTTTCAAGCGGGAGTAGTGAATGAGCAGTTCTTC
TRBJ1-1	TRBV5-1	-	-	CASSLEGGWLNTEAFF	TGCGCCAGCAGCTTGGAGGGAGGGTGGTTGAACACTGAAGCTTTCTTT
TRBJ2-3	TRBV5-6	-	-	CASTVFVGKTDTQYF	TGTGCCAGCACGGTTTTTGTCGGGAAGACAGATACGCAGTATTTT
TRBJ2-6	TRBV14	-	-	CASSPIVGSSGANVLTF	TGTGCCAGCAGCCCTATTGTGGGGAGCTCTGGGGCCAACGTCCTGACTTTC
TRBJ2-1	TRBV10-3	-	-	CAISFRDNEQFF	TGTGCCATCAGCTTCAGGGACAATGAGCAGTTCTTC
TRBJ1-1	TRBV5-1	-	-	CASRRDINTEAFF	TGCGCCAGCAGGAGGGACATAAACACTGAAGCTTTCTTT
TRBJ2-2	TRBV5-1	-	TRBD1	CASSGQVGTGELFF	TGCGCCAGCAGCGGACAGGTGGGCACCGGGGAGCTGTTTTTT
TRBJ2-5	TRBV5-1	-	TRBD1	CASSLPGQGQETQYF	TGCGCCAGCAGCTTGCCAGGACAGGGGCAAGAGACCCAGTACTTC
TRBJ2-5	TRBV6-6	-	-	CASSYSGQPQETQYF	TGTGCCAGCAGTTACTCAGGACAGCCCCAAGAGACCCAGTACTTC
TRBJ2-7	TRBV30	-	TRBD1	CAWKDRVFSYEQYF	TGTGCCTGGAAGGACAGGGTTTTTTCCTACGAGCAGTACTTC
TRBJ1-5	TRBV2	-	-	CASSGGGQPQHF	TGTGCCAGCAGTGGAGGGGGACAGCCCCAGCATTTT
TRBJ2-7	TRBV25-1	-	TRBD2	CASSEWGGASEQYF	TGTGCCAGCAGTGAATGGGGGGGAGCAAGCGAGCAGTACTTC
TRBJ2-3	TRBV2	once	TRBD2	CASIGGSVGVDTQYF	TGTGCCAGCATAGGCGGGAGCGTTGGGGTGGATACGCAGTATTTT
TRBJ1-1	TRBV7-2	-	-	CASSPSQGYTEAFF	TGTGCCAGCAGCCCAAGCCAGGGATACACTGAAGCTTTCTTT
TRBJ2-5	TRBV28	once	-	CASTTPRETQYF	TGTGCCAGCACCACTCCCAGGGAGACCCAGTACTTC
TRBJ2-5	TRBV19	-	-	CASSIDAEETQYF	TGTGCCAGTAGTATAGATGCAGAAGAGACCCAGTACTTC
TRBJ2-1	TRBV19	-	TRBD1	CASSKGQGSYNEQFF	TGTGCCAGTAGTAAGGGACAGGGCTCCTACAATGAGCAGTTCTTC
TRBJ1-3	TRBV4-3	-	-	CASSSRVGSGNTIYF	TGCGCCAGCAGCTCCCGGGTTGGTTCTGGAAACACCATATATTTT
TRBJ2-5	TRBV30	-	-	CASNRVGGETQYF	TGTGCATCAAACAGGGTAGGAGGAGAGACCCAGTACTTC
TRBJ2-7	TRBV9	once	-	CASSVGGEIHEQYF	TGTGCCAGCAGCGTCGGAGGGGAAATTCACGAGCAGTACTTC
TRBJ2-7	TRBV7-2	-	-	CASSLLWHGGLGGYEQYF	TGTGCCAGCAGCCTCTTATGGCACGGAGGTTTGGGCGGCTACGAGCAGTACTTC
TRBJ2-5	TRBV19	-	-	CASKPAQGETQYF	TGTGCCAGTAAACCAGCCCAGGGTGAGACCCAGTACTTC